This T cell receptor (beta chain) was sequenced for a study of T-cell reconstitution after alpha-beta-depleted transplantation in children. Study findings and constraints: Diversity and T-cell counts at one year after transplant derived mostly from new T cells. From surviving recipient T cells and thymic progenitors came the high day-60 TCRbeta diversity observed in some patients. After transplant, at about two months, alpha-beta T cells were reportedly derived from several hundred expanded graft clones.

The germline CDR1 and CDR2 sequences are SGHVS and FQNEAQ. The CDR3 has 15 amino acids. The V and J ends lost 5 bases and 3 bases, in that order; junction bases with no gene match: 8. Notes on this clonotype: Its antigen is unknown.

Unique molecular identifiers were used in preparing the TCRbeta library. Each CDR3 protein gets one entry after TCRdb re-called the PCR reads with MiXCR. This table has more than 200,000 distinct CDR3 sequences, under 20% appearing once. This sample comprised PBMCs, mostly from graft donor cells, obtained 360 days after TCRalphabeta/CD19-depleted stem cell transplant. The genes are TRBV7-8 and TRBJ2-7; 9 nucleotides line up with TRBD1. This clonotype was obtained from a male patient between 2 and 15 years old who had a stem cell transplant for acute lymphoblastic leukemia, so the T cells may come from the graft donor. The CDR3 DNA reads TGTGCCAGCAGCACTAGACAGGGGGGTAGCTACGAGCAGTACTTC. Translated, it gives CASSTRQGGSYEQYF.